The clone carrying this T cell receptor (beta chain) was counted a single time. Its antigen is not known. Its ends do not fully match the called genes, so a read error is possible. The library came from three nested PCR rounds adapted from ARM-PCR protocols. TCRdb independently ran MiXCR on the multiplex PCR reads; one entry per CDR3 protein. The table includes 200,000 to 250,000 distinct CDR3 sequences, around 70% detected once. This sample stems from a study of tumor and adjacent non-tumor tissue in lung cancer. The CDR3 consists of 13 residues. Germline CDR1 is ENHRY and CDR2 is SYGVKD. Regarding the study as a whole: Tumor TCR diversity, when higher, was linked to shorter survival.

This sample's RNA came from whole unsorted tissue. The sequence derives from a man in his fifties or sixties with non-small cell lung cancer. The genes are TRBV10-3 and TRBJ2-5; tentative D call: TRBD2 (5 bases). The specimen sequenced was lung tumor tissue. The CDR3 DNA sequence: TGTGCCATCGCCGATAGCGTACAAGAGGCCCAGTACTTC. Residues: CAIADSVQEAQYF.